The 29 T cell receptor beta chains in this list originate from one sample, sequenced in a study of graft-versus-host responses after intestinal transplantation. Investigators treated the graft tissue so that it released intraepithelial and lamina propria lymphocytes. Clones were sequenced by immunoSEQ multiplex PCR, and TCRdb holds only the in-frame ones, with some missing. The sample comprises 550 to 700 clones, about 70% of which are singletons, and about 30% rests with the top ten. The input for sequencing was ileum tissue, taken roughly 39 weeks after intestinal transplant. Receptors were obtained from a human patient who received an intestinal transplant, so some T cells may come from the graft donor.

CDR3 in amino acids: CAWGRGSEDEQYF. The DNA for the CDR3 is TGTGCCTGGGGCAGGGGCAGCGAGGACGAGCAGTACTTC. The chain recombines TRBV30 with TRBJ2-7; weak D call: TRBD1 (6 bases). Germline V lookup: CDR1 GTSNPN, CDR2 SVGIG (reference sequence). The CDR3 spans 13 residues. The V and J ends lost 5 bases and 5 bases respectively, with 16 bases between them.

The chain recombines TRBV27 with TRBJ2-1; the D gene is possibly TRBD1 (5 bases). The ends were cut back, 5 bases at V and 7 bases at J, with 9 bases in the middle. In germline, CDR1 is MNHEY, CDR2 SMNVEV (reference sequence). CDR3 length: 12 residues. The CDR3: CASSRQPNEQFF. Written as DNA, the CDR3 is TGTGCCAGCAGTCGACAGCCTAATGAGCAGTTCTTC.

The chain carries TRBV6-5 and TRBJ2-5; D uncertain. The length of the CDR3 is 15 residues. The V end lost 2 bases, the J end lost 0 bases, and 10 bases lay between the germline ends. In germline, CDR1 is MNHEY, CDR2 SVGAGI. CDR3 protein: CASSYGLGYQETQYF. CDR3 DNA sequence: TGTGCCAGCAGTTACGGGCTGGGGTACCAAGAGACCCAGTACTTC.

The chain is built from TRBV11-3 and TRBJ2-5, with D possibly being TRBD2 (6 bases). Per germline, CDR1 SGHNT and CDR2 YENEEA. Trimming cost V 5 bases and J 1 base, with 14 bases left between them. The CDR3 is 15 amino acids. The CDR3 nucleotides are TGTGCCAGCAGCCCAGCGGGTCAGGCCCAAGAGACCCAGTACTTC. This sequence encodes CASSPAGQAQETQYF.

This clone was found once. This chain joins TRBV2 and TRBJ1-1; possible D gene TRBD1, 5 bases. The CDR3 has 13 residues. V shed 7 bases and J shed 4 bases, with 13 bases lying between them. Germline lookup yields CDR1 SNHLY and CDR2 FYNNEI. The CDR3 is CASIYPGLTEAFF. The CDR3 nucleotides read TGTGCCAGCATCTATCCAGGGCTCACTGAAGCTTTCTTT.

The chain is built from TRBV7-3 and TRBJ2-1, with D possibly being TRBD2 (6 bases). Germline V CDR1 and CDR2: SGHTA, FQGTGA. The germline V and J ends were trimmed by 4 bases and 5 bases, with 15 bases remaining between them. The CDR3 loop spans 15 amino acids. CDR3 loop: CASSSGGPYDNEQFF. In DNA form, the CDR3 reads TGTGCCAGCAGCTCCGGAGGGCCTTATGACAATGAGCAGTTCTTC.

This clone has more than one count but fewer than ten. DNA for the CDR3: TGTGCCAGCGTTAGGGACAGTTTAAACACCATATATTTT. It yields the protein CASVRDSLNTIYF. The rearrangement uses TRBV2 and TRBJ1-3; TRBD1 agrees at 7 bases. V trimming: 8 bases; J trimming: 6 bases; junction bases outside the gene matches: 7. Germline V gives CDR1 SNHLY, CDR2 FYNNEI. This CDR3 region has 13 residues.

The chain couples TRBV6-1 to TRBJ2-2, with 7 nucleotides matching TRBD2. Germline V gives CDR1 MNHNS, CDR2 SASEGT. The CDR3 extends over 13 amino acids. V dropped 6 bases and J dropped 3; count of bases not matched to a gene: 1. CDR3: CASRGRDTGELFF. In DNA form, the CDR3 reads TGTGCCAGCAGGGGGAGGGACACCGGGGAGCTGTTTTTT.

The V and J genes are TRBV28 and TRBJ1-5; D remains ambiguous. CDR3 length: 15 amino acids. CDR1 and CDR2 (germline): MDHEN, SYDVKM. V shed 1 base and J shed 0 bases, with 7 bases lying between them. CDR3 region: CASSLLENSNQPQHF. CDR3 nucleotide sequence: TGTGCCAGCAGTTTATTGGAGAATAGCAATCAGCCCCAGCATTTT.

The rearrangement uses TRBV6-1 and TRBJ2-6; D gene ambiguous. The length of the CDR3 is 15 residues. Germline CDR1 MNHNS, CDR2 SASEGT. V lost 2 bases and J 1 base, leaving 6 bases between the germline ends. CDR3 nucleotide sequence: TGTGCCAGCAGTGAAATCCAATCTGGGGCCAACGTCCTGACTTTC. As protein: CASSEIQSGANVLTF.

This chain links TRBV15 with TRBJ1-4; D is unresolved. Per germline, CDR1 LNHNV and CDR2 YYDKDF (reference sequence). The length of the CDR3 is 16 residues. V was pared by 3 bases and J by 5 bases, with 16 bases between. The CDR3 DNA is TGTGCCACCAGCAGCTCCCGCGGCCGTATCAATGAAAAACTGTTTTTT. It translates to CATSSSRGRINEKLFF.

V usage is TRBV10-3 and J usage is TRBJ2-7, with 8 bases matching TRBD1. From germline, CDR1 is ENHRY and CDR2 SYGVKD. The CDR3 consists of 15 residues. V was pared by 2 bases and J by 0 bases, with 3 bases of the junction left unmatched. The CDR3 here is CAISEPGQVSYEQYF. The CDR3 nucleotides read TGTGCCATCAGTGAGCCGGGACAGGTCTCCTACGAGCAGTACTTC.

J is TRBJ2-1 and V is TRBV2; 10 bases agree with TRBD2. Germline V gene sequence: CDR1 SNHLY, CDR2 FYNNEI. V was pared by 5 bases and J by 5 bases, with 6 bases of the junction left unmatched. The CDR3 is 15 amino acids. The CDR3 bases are TGTGCCAGCAGTCCCGGGACTAGCGTCGACAATGAGCAGTTCTTC. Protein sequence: CASSPGTSVDNEQFF.

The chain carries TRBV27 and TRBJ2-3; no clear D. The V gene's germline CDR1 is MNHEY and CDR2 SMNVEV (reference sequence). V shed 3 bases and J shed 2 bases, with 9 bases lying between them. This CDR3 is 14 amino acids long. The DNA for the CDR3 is TGTGCCAGCAGTTTGAACAGCCACACAGATACGCAGTATTTT. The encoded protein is CASSLNSHTDTQYF.

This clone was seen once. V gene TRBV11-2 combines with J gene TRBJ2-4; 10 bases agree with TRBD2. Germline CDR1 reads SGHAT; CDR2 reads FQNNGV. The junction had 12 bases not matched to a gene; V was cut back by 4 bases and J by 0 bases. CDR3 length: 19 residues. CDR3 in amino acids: CASSSLAGADVLAKNIQYF. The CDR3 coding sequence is TGTGCCAGCAGCTCCCTAGCGGGAGCGGATGTTCTAGCCAAAAACATTCAGTACTTC.

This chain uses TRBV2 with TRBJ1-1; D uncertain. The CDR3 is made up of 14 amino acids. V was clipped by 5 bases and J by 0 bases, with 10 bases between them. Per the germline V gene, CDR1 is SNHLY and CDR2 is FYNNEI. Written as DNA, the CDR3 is TGTGCCAGCAGTCGCAGCGATATGAACACTGAAGCTTTCTTT. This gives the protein CASSRSDMNTEAFF.

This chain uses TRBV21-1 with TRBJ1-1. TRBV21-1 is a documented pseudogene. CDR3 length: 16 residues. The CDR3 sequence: CASSKGRRGVGTEAFF. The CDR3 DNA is TGTGCCAGCAGCAAAGGGAGGAGGGGTGTGGGGACTGAAGCTTTCTTT.

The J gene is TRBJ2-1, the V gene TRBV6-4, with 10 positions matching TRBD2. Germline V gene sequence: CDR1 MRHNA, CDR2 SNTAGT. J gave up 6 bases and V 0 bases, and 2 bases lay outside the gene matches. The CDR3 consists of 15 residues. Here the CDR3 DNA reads TGTGCCAGCAGTGACTCATCTAGCGGGAGCAATGAGCAGTTCTTC. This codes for CASSDSSSGSNEQFF.

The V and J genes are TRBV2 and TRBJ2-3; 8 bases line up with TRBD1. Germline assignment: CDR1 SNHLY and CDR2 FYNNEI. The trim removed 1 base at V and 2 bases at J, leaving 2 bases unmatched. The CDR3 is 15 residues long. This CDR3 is CASSEGTGHTDTQYF. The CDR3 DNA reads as TGTGCCAGCAGTGAAGGGACAGGGCACACAGATACGCAGTATTTT.

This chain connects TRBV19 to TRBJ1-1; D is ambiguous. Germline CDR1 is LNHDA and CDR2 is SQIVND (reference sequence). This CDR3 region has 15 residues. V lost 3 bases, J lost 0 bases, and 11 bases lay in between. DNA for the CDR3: TGTGCCAGTAGTATTCCCGGGCTCATGAACACTGAAGCTTTCTTT. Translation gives CASSIPGLMNTEAFF.

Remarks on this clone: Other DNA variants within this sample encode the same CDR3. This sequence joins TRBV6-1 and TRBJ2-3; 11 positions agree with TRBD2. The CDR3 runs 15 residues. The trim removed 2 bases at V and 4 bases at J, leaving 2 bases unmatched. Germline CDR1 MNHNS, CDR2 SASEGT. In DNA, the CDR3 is TGTGCCAGCAGTGAACTAGCGGGAGGCCCAGATACGCAGTATTTT. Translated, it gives CASSELAGGPDTQYF.

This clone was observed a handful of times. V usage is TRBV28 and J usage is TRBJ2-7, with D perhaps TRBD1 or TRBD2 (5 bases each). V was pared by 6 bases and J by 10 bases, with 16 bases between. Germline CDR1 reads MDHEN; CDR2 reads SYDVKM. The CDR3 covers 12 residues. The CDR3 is CASSSGTLPQYF. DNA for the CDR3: TGTGCCAGCAGCTCCGGGACCCTTCCCCAGTACTTC.

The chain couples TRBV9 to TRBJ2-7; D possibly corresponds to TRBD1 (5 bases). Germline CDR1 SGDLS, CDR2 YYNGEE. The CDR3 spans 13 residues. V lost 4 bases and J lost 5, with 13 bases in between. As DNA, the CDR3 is TGTGCCAGCAGCCCTCGGACAAGCGACGAGCAGTACTTC. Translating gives CASSPRTSDEQYF. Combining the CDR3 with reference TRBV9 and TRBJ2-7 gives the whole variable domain DSGVTQTPKHLITATGQRVTLRCSPRSGDLSVYWYQQSLDQGLQFLIQYYNGEERAKGNILERFSAQQFPDLHSELNLSSLELGDSALYFCASSPRTSDEQYFGPGTRLTVT.

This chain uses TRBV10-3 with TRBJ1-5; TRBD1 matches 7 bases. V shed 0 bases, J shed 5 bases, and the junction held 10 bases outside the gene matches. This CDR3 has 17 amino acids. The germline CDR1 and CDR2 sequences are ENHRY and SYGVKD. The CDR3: CAISESGWTGAHQPQHF. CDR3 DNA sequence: TGTGCCATCAGTGAGTCGGGATGGACAGGAGCCCATCAGCCCCAGCATTTT.

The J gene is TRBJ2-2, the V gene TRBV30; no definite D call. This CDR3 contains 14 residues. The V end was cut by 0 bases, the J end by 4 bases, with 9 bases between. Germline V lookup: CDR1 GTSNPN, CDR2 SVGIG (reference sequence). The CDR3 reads CAWSVGELTGELFF. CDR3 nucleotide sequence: TGTGCCTGGAGTGTTGGAGAACTCACCGGGGAGCTGTTTTTT.

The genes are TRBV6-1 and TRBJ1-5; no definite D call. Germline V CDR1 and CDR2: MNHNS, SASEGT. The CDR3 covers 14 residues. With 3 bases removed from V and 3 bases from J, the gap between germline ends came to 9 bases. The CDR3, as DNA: TGTGCCAGCAGTGACCGGGTCATCAATCAGCCCCAGCATTTT. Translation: CASSDRVINQPQHF.

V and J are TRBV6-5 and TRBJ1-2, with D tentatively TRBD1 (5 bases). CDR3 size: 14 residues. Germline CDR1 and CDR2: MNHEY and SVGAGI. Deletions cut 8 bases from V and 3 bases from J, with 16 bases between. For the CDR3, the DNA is TGTGCCAGCCGTAGGGGTCGCGGGGACTATGGCTACACCTTC. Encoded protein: CASRRGRGDYGYTF.

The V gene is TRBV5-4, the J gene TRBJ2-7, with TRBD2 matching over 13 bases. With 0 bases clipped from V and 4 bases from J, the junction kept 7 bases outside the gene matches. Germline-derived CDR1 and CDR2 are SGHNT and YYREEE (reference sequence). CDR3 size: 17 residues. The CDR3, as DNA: TGTGCCAGCAGCTTGGCGGATGGACTAGCGGGAGTTTACGAGCAGTACTTC. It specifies CASSLADGLAGVYEQYF.

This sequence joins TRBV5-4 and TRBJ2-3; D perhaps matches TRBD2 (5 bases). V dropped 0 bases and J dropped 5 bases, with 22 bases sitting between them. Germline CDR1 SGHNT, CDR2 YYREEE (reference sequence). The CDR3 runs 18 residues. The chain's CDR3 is CASSLGAGAALLGDTQYF. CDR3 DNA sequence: TGTGCCAGCAGCTTGGGGGCGGGCGCCGCCCTGCTCGGAGATACGCAGTATTTT. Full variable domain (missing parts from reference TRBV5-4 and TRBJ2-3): ETGVTQSPTHLIKTRGQQVTLRCSSQSGHNTVSWYQQALGQGPQFIFQYYREEENGRGNFPPRFSGLQFPNYSSELNVNALELDDSALYLCASSLGAGAALLGDTQYFGPGTRLTVL.